This is a list of T cell receptor beta chains from one sample in a study of early T cells in non-severe SARS-CoV-2 infection. TCRdb recomputed calls from the 5' RACE reads with MiXCR, one row per CDR3 protein. The sample lists 80,000 to 100,000 distinct CDR3 sequences; roughly an eighth were seen once. Sequencing was done on a sample of whole blood. The receptors shown here come from an adult who was a healthcare worker with PCR-confirmed SARS-CoV-2 infection or an uninfected control (not recorded which). Each CDR3 is given with its conserved first and last residue. A D gene is named only where the DNA matches it firmly. Some rows mark clone size as missing; the rest say once, few, many or name a class of expanded clone.

j_gene	abundance	v_gene	d_gene	CDR3nt	CDR3aa
TRBJ1-5	few	TRBV12-3/TRBV12-4	-	TGTGCCAGCAGCCTACGGGGCCAGGAAAGCAATCAGCCCCAGCATTTT	CASSLRGQESNQPQHF
TRBJ1-1	many	TRBV6-2/TRBV6-3	-	TGTGCCAGCAGAGAGGGCACTGAAGCTTTCTTT	CASREGTEAFF
TRBJ1-2	-	TRBV20-1	-	TGCAGTGCTAGAGTAAGAGCTCCTAACTATGGCTACACCTTC	CSARVRAPNYGYTF
TRBJ2-1	-	TRBV28	-	TGTGCCAGCAGTTTCGCCTTTTCGAAGTTCAATGAGCAGTTCTTC	CASSFAFSKFNEQFF
TRBJ2-7	many	TRBV29-1	-	TGCAGCGTTGACAGCTCCTACGAGCAGTACTTC	CSVDSSYEQYF
TRBJ2-2	many	TRBV7-8	-	TGTGCCAGCAGCTTTGATTTTATTTGGATCGCGGGAAGCACCGGGGAGCTGTTTTTT	CASSFDFIWIAGSTGELFF
TRBJ2-2	-	TRBV7-9	-	TGTGCCAGCAGCTTAATGGGGAACACCGGGGAGCTGTTTTTT	CASSLMGNTGELFF
TRBJ1-5	-	TRBV7-9	-	TGTGCCAGCAGCTTCACGACGAATCAGCCCCAGCATTTT	CASSFTTNQPQHF
TRBJ2-3	few	TRBV21-1	-	TGTGCCAGCAGCCTAAGGGTTAGTGGCACAGATACGCAGTATTTT	CASSLRVSGTDTQYF
TRBJ2-5	few	TRBV6-5	TRBD1	TGTGCCAGCAGTCTAGGACAGGGCGGGGAGACCCAGTACTTC	CASSLGQGGETQYF
TRBJ2-7	-	TRBV27	-	TGTGCCAGCAGTTTCGGCCCCAACCGGGACCACTTCTACGAGCAGTACTTC	CASSFGPNRDHFYEQYF
TRBJ2-7	few	TRBV7-8	-	TGTGCCAGCAGCGTTTACTACGAGCAGTACTTC	CASSVYYEQYF
TRBJ1-2	-	TRBV11-2	-	TGTGCCAGCAGCTTAGTTGCCGGGCCCACTAACTATGGCTACACCTTC	CASSLVAGPTNYGYTF
TRBJ2-1	many	TRBV4-1	TRBD2	TGCGCCAGCAGCCACGTCAGAGCGGGAGGCTGGGATGAGCAGTTCTTC	CASSHVRAGGWDEQFF
TRBJ2-3	few	TRBV4-1	-	TGCGCCAGCAGCCAGGAAGAGGTCAGAAGCACAGATACGCAGTATTTT	CASSQEEVRSTDTQYF
TRBJ1-1	few	TRBV7-3	TRBD1	TGTGCCAGCAGCTTATCCGGGACAGGGAACACTGAAGCTTTCTTT	CASSLSGTGNTEAFF
TRBJ2-3	few	TRBV5-1	-	TGCGCCAGCAGCTTGAGGGATACGCAGTATTTT	CASSLRDTQYF
TRBJ1-5	-	TRBV6-1	-	TGTGCCAGCAGTGAAGGGTTGTCCAGCCATAGCAATCAGCCCCAGCATTTT	CASSEGLSSHSNQPQHF
TRBJ2-3	few	TRBV3-1	TRBD1	TGTGCCAGCAGCCCCTGGGACAGGGTAACAGATACGCAGTATTTT	CASSPWDRVTDTQYF
TRBJ2-1	few	TRBV7-9	TRBD2	TGTGCCAGCAGGTCCGGGACTAGCGGATACAATGAGCAGTTCTTC	CASRSGTSGYNEQFF
TRBJ1-1	-	TRBV9	-	TGTGCCAGCAGCTCGAGCATAGGGGATTGGGCTTTCTTT	CASSSSIGDWAFF
TRBJ2-5	few	TRBV7-2	-	TGTGCCAGCAGCTCCACGCTAGGGCAAGAGACCCAGTACTTC	CASSSTLGQETQYF
TRBJ2-3	-	TRBV7-9	-	TGTGCCAGCAGACCCGGGACCGACACAGATACGCAGTATTTT	CASRPGTDTDTQYF
TRBJ1-2	-	TRBV11-3	-	TGTGCCAGCAGCTTCGAGTCCGGGGCGGGCTACACCTTC	CASSFESGAGYTF
TRBJ2-3	-	TRBV7-9	TRBD2	TGTGCCAGCAGCTCTGGACTAGCGGGAGGCACAGATACGCAGTATTTT	CASSSGLAGGTDTQYF
TRBJ2-3	many	TRBV13	TRBD2	TGTGCCAGCAGCACCTCCCGACTAGCGGGAAGTAGCGATACGCAGTATTTT	CASSTSRLAGSSDTQYF
TRBJ2-5	many	TRBV11-2	TRBD1	TGTGCCAGCAGCTTCCGGGGACAGGGGCAAGAGACCCAGTACTTC	CASSFRGQGQETQYF
TRBJ2-1	-	TRBV20-1	-	TGCAGTGCTAGAGATTCCGGGAGCTACAATGAGCAGTTCTTC	CSARDSGSYNEQFF
TRBJ1-2	-	TRBV27	-	TGTGCCAGCAGTTTATTCCCGGGTACCTATGGCTACACCTTC	CASSLFPGTYGYTF
TRBJ2-5	-	TRBV7-6	-	TGTGCCAGCAGCCAATTCAGGGGGGTCCAAGAGACCCAGTACTTC	CASSQFRGVQETQYF
TRBJ2-1	-	TRBV7-9	-	TGTGCCAGCAGCTTTTGGGGGAACTCCTACAATGAGCAGTTCTTC	CASSFWGNSYNEQFF
TRBJ1-1	many	TRBV5-1	-	TGCGCCAGCAGCTTGGACCAGGCGGGGACTGAAGCTTTCTTT	CASSLDQAGTEAFF
TRBJ2-1	-	TRBV18	-	TGTGCCAGCTCACCGACAGATCATAACTACAATGAGCAGTTCTTC	CASSPTDHNYNEQFF
TRBJ2-7	-	TRBV15	TRBD1	TGTGCCACCAGCAGAGATCGAAACAGGGGCTCCGAGCAGTACTTC	CATSRDRNRGSEQYF
TRBJ1-5	few	TRBV6-1	TRBD1	TGTGCCAGCAGTGACAATCCGGGACAGGGTCTTCGTAGCAATCAGCCCCAGCATTTT	CASSDNPGQGLRSNQPQHF
TRBJ2-7	-	TRBV5-4	TRBD2	TGTGCCAGCAGCTTCGAGTCTAGCGGGAGCTACGAGCAGTACTTC	CASSFESSGSYEQYF
TRBJ2-1	few	TRBV7-9	-	TGTGCCAGGGGGGGCTCCTACAATGAGCAGTTCTTC	CARGGSYNEQFF
TRBJ2-2	-	TRBV7-2	-	TGTGCCAGGGGGACGGGGACCGGGGAGCTGTTTTTT	CARGTGTGELFF
TRBJ2-3	-	TRBV6-2/TRBV6-3	TRBD1	TGTGCCAGCAGTTTCCAGGACAGGGGCCCCACAGATACGCAGTATTTT	CASSFQDRGPTDTQYF
TRBJ2-7	-	TRBV5-4	-	TGTGCCAGCAGCTTGGAGGACCCCTACGAGCAGTACTTC	CASSLEDPYEQYF
TRBJ2-1	few	TRBV11-3	TRBD2	TGTGCCAGCAGCTATGAAGCGGGGTCCTACAATGAGCAGTTCTTC	CASSYEAGSYNEQFF
TRBJ1-1	many	TRBV7-6	TRBD1	TGTGCCAGCAGCCCGACAGGGATGAACACTGAAGCTTTCTTT	CASSPTGMNTEAFF
TRBJ2-1	many	TRBV7-9	TRBD2	TGTGCCAGCAGCTCCGGACTAGCGGGAGTCAGTGAGCAGTTCTTC	CASSSGLAGVSEQFF
TRBJ2-1	-	TRBV9	-	TGTGCCAGCAGCGGGAGCGGAGGGGGTTTGAATGAGCAGTTCTTC	CASSGSGGGLNEQFF
TRBJ1-1	-	TRBV4-1	-	TGCGCCAGCAGCCACCCCAGGAGAGGACTGGAAGGAGCTGAAGCTTTCTTT	CASSHPRRGLEGAEAFF
TRBJ2-7	few	TRBV20-1	-	TGCAGTGCTAGAGAGAGAACGGGAGTGAGTGAGCAGTACTTC	CSARERTGVSEQYF
TRBJ2-1	many	TRBV9	TRBD2	TGTGCCAGCAGCACATCCCCACTAGCGGGGAGTCCCCGCAATGAGCAGTTCTTC	CASSTSPLAGSPRNEQFF
TRBJ2-1	-	TRBV12-3/TRBV12-4	TRBD2	TGTGCCAGCAGTATAGCGGGAGGAACCTACAATGAGCAGTTCTTC	CASSIAGGTYNEQFF
TRBJ1-5	many	TRBV7-9	-	TGTGCCAGCGGAGATAATAATCAGCCCCAGCATTTT	CASGDNNQPQHF
TRBJ2-1	-	TRBV12-3/TRBV12-4	-	TGTGCCAGCATCGTGGGCGGGCCCTACAATGAGCAGTTCTTC	CASIVGGPYNEQFF
TRBJ2-5	few	TRBV20-1	TRBD2	TGCACTAGCGGGAACCAAGAGACCCAGTACTTC	CTSGNQETQYF
TRBJ2-1	few	TRBV13	-	TGTGCCAGCAGCTTCCGGCGCGGCGGGCTCTCCTACAATGAGCAGTTCTTC	CASSFRRGGLSYNEQFF
TRBJ2-1	few	TRBV12-3/TRBV12-4	TRBD2	TGTGCCAGCAGTTTAGCGTTAGCTAGCGGGGCCCACGGGGAGCGTTTCTTC	CASSLALASGAHGERFF